This T cell receptor (beta chain) was profiled in a study of Graves' ophthalmopathy and Graves' hyperthyroidism. Study results and limitations: Most expanded thyroid clonotypes above 0.001 frequency also appeared in blood.

The sequenced template was RNA, covering the TCR beta CDR3 region. RT-PCR in the first round used HTBI primers; a second-round multiplex PCR followed. TCRdb redid the calling of the multiplex PCR reads with MiXCR, one entry per CDR3 protein. The sample includes a few hundred thousand distinct CDR3 sequences, approximately 20% of them seen just once. CDR3 length equals 14 residues. V lost 6 bases, J lost 0 bases, and 5 bases stayed unmatched. In the case of this clonotype: Its target is not known.

Each donor who had ophthalmopathy showed moderate-to-severe activity, a CAS of ≥3, a NOSPECS of ≥4, and a duration under 3 months. In this cohort, patients with other autoimmune diseases, uncontrolled infections, pregnancy or lactation were excluded. Input material: peripheral blood. The origin of this receptor is a woman between 18 and 30 years old with Graves' ophthalmopathy. This chain links TRBV12-3 or TRBV12-4 with TRBJ2-7, with TRBD2 matching over 7 bases. As DNA, the CDR3 is TGTGCCAGCAGCTCCCAGCGGGACTCCTACGAGCAGTACTTC. As protein: CASSSQRDSYEQYF.